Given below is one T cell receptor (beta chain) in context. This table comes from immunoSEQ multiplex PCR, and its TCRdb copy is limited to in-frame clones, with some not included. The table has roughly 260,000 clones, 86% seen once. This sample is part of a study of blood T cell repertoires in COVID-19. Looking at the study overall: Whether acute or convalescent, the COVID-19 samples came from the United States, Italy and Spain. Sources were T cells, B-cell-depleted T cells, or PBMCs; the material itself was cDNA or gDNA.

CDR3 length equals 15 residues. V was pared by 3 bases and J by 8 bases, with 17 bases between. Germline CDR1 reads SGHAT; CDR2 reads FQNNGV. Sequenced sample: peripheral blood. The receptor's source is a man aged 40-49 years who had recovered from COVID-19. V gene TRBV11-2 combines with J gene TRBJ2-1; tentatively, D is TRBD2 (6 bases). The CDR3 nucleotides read TGTGCCAGCAGCTTCGGGGGTGGGGTAATGGATGAGCAGTTCTTC. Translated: CASSFGGGVMDEQFF. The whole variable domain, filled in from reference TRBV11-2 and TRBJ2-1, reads EAGVAQSPRYKIIEKRQSVAFWCNPISGHATLYWYQQILGQGPKLLIQFQNNGVVDDSQLPKDRFSAERLKGVDSTLKIQPAKLEDSAVYLCASSFGGGVMDEQFFGPGTRLTVL.